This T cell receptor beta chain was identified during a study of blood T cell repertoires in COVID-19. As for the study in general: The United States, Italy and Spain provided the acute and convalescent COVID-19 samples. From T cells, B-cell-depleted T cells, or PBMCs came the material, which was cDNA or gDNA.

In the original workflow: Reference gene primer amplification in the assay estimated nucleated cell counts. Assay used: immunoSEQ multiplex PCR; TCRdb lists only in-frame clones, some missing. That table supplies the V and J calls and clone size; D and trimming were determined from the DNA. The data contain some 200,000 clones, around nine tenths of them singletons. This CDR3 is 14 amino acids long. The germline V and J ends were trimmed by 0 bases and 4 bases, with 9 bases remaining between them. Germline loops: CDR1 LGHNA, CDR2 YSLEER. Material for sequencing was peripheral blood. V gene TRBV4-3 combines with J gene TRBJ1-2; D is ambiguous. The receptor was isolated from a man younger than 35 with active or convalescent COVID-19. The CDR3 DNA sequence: TGCGCCAGCAGCCAAGATGGGCAGGTCTATGGCTACACCTTC. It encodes CASSQDGQVYGYTF.